The sequence of this TCR beta chain was determined in a study of T-cell reconstitution after alpha-beta-depleted transplantation in children (dated by TCRdb to the mid-2010s). The study in broad terms: Using TCR repertoire profiling, the study followed T-cell immune reconstitution in a quantitative way in children after TCRalphabeta/CD19-depleted allogeneic hematopoietic cell transplantation. The study at large found these results: Hyperexpanded clone frequencies declined over subsequent months; after one year, T-cell counts and TCRbeta diversity were mostly attributed to newly produced T cells. The apparently early recovery of alphabetaT-cell counts about two months after transplant reportedly depended on only several hundred rapidly expanded clones that came from non-depleted graft cells. In some patients, high TCRbeta diversity at day 60 was attributed to recipient T cells and intrathymic progenitors that had survived conditioning.

The label giving this sample's treatment or condition can be read as: allogeneic hematopoietic cell transplantation with graft depleted of TCRalphabeta T cells and CD19 B cells. TCRalphabeta/CD19-depleted allogeneic hematopoietic cell grafts were given to the transplant recipients, all of whom were children. Taken from cysteine to phenylalanine, the CDR3 has 14 residues. Solely the CDR3 DNA is kept, with 42 bases framed from the first base. Germline trimming: 6 bases from V, 7 bases from J; junction bases outside gene matches: 12. Via the germline V gene (reference sequence), CDR1 is DFQATT and CDR2 SNEGSKA. The method was PCR. TCRdb lists the instrument as Illumina HiSeq 2500. TCR libraries were prepared with molecular barcoding, using unique molecular identifiers to normalize TCRbeta repertoire quantification. TCRdb reran the public reads through fastp at Q25 and MiXCR, keeping productive beta chains. Rows matching on CDR3 protein sequence are summarized as one entry with the most common DNA and genes. For this sample there are more than 500,000 distinct CDR3 sequences; more than 9.5% appear just once. The ten largest clonotypes hold 12% to 15% of the sample.

This clonotype was observed a handful of times. Its target antigen remains unknown. Base quality data are lacking; no much larger clone is found one base away. This chain joins TRBV20-1 to TRBJ2-5, with 9 bases aligning to TRBD1. This receptor was obtained from a female patient between 2 and 15 years old who had a stem cell transplant for aplastic anemia, so the T cells may come from the graft donor. Specimen: PBMCs, mostly from graft donor cells, collected 180 days after TCRalphabeta/CD19-depleted stem cell transplant. The CDR3 region reads CSAPPGTGPRTQYF. The nucleotides read TGCAGTGCCCCCCCGGGGACAGGGCCAAGGACCCAGTACTTC.